The TCR beta chain under discussion was sequenced for a study of cytomegalovirus exposure and HLA in healthy donors. Study summary: Drawn from HLA-typed donors, 80 million to 95 million unique TCRs were held in an early data release.

PCR used 60 Vbeta primers and 13 Jbeta primers. Libraries were prepared by immunoSEQ multiplex PCR; TCRdb keeps only in-frame clonotypes and omits some of them. Altogether roughly 200,000 clones are present, roughly 84% being singletons, with the ten largest covering 0.71%. From germline, CDR1 is MNHEY and CDR2 SMNVEV (reference sequence). The CDR3 consists of 15 residues. V trimming: 5 bases; J trimming: 6 bases; junction bases outside the gene matches: 5. The gene calls are TRBV27 and TRBJ1-6, with 9 nucleotides matching TRBD1. Specimen: PBMCs. This sequence originates from a boy aged 2-15 years in good health and CMV-seronegative. The CDR3 sequence: CASSPQGAFNSPLHF. Here the CDR3 DNA reads TGTGCCAGCAGTCCACAGGGGGCGTTTAATTCACCCCTCCACTTT.